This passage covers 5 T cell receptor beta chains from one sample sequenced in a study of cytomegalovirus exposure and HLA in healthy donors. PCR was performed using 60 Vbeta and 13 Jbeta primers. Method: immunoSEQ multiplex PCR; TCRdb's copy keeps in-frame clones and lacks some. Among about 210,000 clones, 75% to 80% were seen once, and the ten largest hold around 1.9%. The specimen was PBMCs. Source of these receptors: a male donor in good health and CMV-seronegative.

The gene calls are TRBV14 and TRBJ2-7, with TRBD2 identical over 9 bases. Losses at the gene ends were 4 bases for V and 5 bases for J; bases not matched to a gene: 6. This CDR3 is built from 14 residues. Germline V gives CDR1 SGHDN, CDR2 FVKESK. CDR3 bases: TGTGCCAGCAGCCCTTTGGGACTAGCCGACGAGCAGTACTTC. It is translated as CASSPLGLADEQYF.

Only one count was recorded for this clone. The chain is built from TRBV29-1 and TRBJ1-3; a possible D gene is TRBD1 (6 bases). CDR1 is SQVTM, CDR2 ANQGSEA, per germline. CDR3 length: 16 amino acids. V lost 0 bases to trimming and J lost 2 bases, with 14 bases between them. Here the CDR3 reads CSVEDLRQVPGNTIYF. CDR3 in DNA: TGCAGCGTTGAAGACCTCCGACAGGTTCCTGGAAACACCATATATTTT.

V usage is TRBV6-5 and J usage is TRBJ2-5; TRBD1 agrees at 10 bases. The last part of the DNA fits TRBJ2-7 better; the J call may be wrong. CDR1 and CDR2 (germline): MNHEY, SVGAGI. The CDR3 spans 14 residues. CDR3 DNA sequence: TGTGCCAGCAGTCCCCGGGACAGGGGTGGCGAGCAGTACTTC. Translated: CASSPRDRGGEQYF.

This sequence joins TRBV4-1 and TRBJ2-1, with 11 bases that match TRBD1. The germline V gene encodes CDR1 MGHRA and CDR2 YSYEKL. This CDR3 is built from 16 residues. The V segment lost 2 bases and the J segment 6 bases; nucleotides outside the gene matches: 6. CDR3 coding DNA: TGCGCCAGCAGCCAACCCTGGGGGACAGGGGGCAATGAGCAGTTCTTC. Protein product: CASSQPWGTGGNEQFF.

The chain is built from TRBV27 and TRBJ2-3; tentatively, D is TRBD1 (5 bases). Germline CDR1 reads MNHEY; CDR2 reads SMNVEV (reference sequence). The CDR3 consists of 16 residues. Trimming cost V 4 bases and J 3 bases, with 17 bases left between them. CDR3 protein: CASSSPTDQTTDTQYF. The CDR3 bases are TGTGCCAGCAGTTCTCCGACAGACCAAACTACAGATACGCAGTATTTT.